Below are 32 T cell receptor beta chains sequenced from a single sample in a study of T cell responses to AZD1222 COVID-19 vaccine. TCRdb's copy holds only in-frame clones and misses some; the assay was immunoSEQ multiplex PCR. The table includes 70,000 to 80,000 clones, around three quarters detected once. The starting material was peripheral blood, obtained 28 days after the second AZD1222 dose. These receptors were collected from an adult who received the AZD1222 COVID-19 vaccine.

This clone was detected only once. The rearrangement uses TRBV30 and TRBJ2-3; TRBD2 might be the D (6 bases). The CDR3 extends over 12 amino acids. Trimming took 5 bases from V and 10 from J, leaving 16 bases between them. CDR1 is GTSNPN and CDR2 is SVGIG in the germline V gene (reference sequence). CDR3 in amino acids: CAWALGPGAQYF. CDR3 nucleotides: TGTGCCTGGGCTCTGGGCCCGGGGGCGCAGTATTTT.

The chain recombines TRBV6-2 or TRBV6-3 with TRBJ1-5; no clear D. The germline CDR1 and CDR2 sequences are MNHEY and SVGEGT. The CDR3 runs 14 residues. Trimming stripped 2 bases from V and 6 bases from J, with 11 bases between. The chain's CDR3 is CASSYGVRFQPQHF. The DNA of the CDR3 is TGTGCCAGCAGTTACGGGGTTCGATTTCAGCCCCAGCATTTT.

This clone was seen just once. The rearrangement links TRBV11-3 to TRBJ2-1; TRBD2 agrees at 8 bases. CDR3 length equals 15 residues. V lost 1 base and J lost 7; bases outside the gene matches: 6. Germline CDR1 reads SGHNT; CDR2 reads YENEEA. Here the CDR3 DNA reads TGTGCCAGCAGCTTAGGAGTTGCTAGCGGGAATGAGCAGTTCTTC. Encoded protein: CASSLGVASGNEQFF. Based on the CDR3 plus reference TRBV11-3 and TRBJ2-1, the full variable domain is EAGVVQSPRYKIIEKKQPVAFWCNPISGHNTLYWYLQNLGQGPELLIRYENEEAVDDSQLPKDRFSAERLKGVDSTLKIQPAELGDSAVYLCASSLGVASGNEQFFGPGTRLTVL.

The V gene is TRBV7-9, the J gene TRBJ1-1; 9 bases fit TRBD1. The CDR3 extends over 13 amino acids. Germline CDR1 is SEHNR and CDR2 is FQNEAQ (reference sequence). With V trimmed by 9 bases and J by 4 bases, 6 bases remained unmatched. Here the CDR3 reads CARGTGPSTEAFF. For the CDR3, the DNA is TGTGCCAGAGGGACAGGGCCTAGCACTGAAGCTTTCTTT.

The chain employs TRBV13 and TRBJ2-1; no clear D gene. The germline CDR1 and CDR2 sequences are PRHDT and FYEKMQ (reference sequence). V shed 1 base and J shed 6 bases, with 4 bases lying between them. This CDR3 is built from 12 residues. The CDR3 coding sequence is TGTGCCAGCAGCTTAGTGAGCAATGAGCAGTTCTTC. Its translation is CASSLVSNEQFF.

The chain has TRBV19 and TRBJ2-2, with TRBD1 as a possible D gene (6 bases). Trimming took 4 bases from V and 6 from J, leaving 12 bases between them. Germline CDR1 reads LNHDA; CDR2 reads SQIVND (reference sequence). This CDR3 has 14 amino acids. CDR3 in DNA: TGTGCCAGTAGTACAGGGGAAGGGGCCGGGGAGCTGTTTTTT. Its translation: CASSTGEGAGELFF.

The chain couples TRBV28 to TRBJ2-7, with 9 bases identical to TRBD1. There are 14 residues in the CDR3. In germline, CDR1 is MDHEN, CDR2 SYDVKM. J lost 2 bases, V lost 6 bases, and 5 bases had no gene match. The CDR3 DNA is TGTGCCAGCAGAACCGGGACAGGGCCCTACGAGCAGTACTTC. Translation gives CASRTGTGPYEQYF.

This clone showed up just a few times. The CDR3 protein is CASSRRDSVSYEQYF. CDR3 coding DNA: TGTGCCAGCAGCCGCCGGGACTCAGTCTCCTACGAGCAGTACTTC. The V and J genes are TRBV7-2 and TRBJ2-7; D is perhaps TRBD2 (6 bases). Deletions cut 5 bases from V and 0 bases from J, with 14 bases between. In germline, CDR1 is SGHTA, CDR2 FQGNSA. The CDR3 is 15 amino acids.

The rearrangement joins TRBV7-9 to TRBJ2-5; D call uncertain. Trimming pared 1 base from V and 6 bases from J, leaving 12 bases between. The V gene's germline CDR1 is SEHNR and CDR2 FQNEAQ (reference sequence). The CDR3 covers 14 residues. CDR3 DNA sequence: TGTGCCAGCAGCTTAGTCAGCTGGCGAAAGACCCAGTACTTC. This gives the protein CASSLVSWRKTQYF.

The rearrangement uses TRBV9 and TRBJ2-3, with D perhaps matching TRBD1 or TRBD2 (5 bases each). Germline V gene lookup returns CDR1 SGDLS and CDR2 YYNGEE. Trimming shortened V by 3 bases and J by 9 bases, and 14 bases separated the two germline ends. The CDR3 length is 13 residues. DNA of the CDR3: TGTGCCAGCAGCGAGGGGACGGCGAGCACGCAGTATTTT. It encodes CASSEGTASTQYF.

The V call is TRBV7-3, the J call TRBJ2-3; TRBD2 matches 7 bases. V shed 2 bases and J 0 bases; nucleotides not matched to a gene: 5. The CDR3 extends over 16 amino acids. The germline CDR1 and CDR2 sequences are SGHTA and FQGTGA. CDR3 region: CASSLGSSGSTDTQYF. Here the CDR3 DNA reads TGTGCCAGCAGCTTAGGGAGTAGCGGGAGCACAGATACGCAGTATTTT.

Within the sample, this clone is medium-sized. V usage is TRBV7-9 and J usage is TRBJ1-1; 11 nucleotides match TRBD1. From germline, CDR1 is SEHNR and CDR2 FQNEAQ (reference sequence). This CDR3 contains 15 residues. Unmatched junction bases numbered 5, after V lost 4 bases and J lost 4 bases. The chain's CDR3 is CASSSGGTGGTEAFF. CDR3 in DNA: TGTGCCAGCAGCTCAGGGGGGACAGGGGGCACTGAAGCTTTCTTT.

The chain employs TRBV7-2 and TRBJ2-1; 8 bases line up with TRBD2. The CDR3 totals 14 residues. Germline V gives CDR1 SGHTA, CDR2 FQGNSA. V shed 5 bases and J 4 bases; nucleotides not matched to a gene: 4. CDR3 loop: CASSRGGPYNEQFF. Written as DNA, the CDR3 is TGTGCCAGCAGCCGGGGGGGGCCGTACAATGAGCAGTTCTTC.

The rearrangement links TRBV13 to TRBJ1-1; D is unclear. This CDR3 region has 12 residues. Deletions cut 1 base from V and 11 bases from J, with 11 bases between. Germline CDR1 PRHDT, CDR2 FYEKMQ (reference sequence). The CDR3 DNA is TGTGCCAGCAGCTTAGTAAGAGGGAAGGCTTTCTTT. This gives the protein CASSLVRGKAFF.

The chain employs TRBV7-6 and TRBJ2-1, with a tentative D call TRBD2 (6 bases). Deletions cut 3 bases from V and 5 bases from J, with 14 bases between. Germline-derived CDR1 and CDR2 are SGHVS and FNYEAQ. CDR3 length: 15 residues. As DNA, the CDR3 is TGTGCCAGCAGCTTTGGGCGGGGCGGGGACAATGAGCAGTTCTTC. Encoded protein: CASSFGRGGDNEQFF.

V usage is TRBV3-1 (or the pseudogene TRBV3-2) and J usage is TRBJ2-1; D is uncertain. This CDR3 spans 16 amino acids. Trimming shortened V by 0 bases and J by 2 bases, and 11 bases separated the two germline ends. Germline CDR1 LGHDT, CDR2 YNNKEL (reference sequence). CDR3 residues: CASSQEAYTTYNEQFF. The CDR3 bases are TGTGCCAGCAGCCAAGAAGCCTACACGACCTACAATGAGCAGTTCTTC.

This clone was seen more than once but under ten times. CDR3 DNA sequence: TGTGCCAGCTCACCCCAGGGGTCGCAATATGGCTACACCTTC. Translating it yields CASSPQGSQYGYTF. The genes are TRBV18 and TRBJ1-2, with a possible D match to TRBD1 (6 bases). The CDR3 consists of 14 residues. Looked up from germline, CDR1 is KGHSH and CDR2 is LQKENI. The V gene lost 3 bases and the J gene lost 5 bases, with 13 bases spanning the gap.

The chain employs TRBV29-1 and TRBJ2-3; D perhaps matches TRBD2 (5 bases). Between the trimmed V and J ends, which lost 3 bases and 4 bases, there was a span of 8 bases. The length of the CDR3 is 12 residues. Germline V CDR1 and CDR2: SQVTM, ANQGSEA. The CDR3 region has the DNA TGCAGCGTTGAGAGGGAATCAGATACGCAGTATTTT. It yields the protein CSVERESDTQYF.

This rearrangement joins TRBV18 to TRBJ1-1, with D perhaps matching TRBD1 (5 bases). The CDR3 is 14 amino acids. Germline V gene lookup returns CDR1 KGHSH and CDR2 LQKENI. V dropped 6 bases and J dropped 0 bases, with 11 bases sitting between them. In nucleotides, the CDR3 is TGTGCCAGCTCCTCGACAGCCCTGAACACTGAAGCTTTCTTT. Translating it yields CASSSTALNTEAFF.

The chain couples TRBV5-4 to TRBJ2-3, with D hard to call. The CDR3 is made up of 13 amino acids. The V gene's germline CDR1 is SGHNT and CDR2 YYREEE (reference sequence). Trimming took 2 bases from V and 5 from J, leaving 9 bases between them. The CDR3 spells CASSLEPLDTQYF. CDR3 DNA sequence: TGTGCCAGCAGCTTAGAGCCCCTAGATACGCAGTATTTT.

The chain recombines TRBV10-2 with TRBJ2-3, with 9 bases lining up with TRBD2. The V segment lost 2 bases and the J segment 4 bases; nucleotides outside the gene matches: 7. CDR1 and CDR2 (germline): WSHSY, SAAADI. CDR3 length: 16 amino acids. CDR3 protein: CASSEAGLALSDTQYF. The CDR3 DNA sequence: TGCGCCAGCAGTGAGGCAGGACTAGCGTTGTCAGATACGCAGTATTTT.

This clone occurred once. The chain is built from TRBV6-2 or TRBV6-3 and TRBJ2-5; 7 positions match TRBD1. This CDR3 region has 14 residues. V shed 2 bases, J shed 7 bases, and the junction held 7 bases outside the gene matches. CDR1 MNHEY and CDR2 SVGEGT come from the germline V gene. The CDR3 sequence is CASSYGTELGTQYF. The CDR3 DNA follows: TGTGCCAGCAGTTACGGGACAGAACTCGGGACCCAGTACTTC.

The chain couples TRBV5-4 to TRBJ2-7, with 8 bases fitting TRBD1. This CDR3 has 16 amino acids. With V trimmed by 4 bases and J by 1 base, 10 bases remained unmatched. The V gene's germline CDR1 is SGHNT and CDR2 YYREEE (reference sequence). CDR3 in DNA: TGTGCCAGCAGCACCCCAACACAGGGGGTTTCCTACGAGCAGTACTTC. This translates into CASSTPTQGVSYEQYF.

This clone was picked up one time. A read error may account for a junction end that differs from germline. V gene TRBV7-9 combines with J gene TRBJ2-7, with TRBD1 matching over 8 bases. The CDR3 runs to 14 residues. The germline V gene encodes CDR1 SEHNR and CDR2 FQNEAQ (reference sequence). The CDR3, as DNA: TGTGCCAGCAGCCGGACAGGGCAACCCTACGAGCAGCACTTC. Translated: CASSRTGQPYEQHF. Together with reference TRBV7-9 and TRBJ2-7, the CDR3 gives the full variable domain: DTGVSQNPRHKITKRGQNVTFRCDPISEHNRLYWYRQTLGQGPEFLTYFQNEAQLEKSRLLSDRFSAERPKGSFSTLEIQRTEQGDSAMYLCASSRTGQPYEQHFGPGTRLTVT.

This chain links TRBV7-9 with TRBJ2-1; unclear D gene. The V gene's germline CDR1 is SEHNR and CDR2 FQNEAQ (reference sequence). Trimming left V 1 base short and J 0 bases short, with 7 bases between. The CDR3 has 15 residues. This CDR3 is CASSLGLSSYNEQFF. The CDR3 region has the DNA TGTGCCAGCAGCTTAGGGTTAAGCTCCTACAATGAGCAGTTCTTC.

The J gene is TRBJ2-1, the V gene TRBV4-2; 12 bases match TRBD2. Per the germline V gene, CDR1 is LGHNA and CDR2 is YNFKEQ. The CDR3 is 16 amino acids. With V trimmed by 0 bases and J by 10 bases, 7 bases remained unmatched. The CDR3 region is CASSQESSGGAWEQFF. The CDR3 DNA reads TGTGCCAGCAGCCAAGAATCTAGCGGGGGGGCTTGGGAGCAGTTCTTC.

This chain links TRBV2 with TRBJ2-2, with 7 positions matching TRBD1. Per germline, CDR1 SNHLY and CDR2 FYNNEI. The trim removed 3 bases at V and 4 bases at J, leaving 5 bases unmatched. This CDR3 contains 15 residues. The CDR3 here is CASSDRDRPTGELFF. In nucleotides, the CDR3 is TGTGCCAGCAGTGACAGGGACAGACCCACCGGGGAGCTGTTTTTT.

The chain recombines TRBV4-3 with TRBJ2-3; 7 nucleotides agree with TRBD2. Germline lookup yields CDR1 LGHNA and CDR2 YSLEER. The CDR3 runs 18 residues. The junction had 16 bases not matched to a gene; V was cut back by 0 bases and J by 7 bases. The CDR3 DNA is TGCGCCAGCAGCCAAGAATTCGCGTCTAGCGGTAGGGGAAATACGCAGTATTTT. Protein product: CASSQEFASSGRGNTQYF.

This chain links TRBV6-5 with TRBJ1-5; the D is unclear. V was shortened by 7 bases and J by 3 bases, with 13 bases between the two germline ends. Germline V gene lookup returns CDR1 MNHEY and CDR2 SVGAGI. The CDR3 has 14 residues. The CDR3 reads CASTPLHPNQPQHF. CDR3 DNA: TGTGCCAGCACCCCTTTGCATCCCAATCAGCCCCAGCATTTT.

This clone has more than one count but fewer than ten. CDR3 in amino acids: CASSLGEGTTDTQYF. The DNA of the CDR3 is TGCGCCAGCAGCCTAGGTGAGGGGACAACAGATACGCAGTATTTT. V gene TRBV4-1 combines with J gene TRBJ2-3; a weak D match, TRBD1 (6 bases). The germline V gene has CDR1 MGHRA and CDR2 YSYEKL. V was trimmed by 4 bases and J by 3 bases, leaving 14 bases between them. CDR3 length equals 15 residues.

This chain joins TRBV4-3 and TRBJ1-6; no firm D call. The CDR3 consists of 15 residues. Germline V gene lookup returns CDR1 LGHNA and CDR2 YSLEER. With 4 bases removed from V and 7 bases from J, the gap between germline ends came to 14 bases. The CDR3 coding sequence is TGCGCCAGCAGCCCCAGCCAAGGGCTAAATTCACCCCTCCACTTT. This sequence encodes CASSPSQGLNSPLHF.

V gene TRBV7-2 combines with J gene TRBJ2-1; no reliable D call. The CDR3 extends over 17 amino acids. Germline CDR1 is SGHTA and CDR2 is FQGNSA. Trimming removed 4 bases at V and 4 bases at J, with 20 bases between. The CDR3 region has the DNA TGTGCCAGCAGCTCCATCCTCGGGTTGGCTTCTTACAATGAGCAGTTCTTC. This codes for CASSSILGLASYNEQFF.